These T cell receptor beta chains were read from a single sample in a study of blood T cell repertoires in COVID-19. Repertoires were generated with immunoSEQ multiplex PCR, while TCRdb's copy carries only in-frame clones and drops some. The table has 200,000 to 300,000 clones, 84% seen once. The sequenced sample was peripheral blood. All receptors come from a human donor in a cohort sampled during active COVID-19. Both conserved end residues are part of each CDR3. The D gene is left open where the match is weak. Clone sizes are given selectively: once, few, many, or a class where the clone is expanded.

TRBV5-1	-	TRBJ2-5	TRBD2	CASSLEAGQETQYF	TGCGCCAGCAGCTTGGAAGCGGGACAAGAGACCCAGTACTTC
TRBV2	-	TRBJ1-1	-	CASKNPRGLSLTEAFF	TGTGCCAGCAAAAATCCTCGGGGGTTATCCCTCACTGAAGCTTTCTTT
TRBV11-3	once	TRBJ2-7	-	CASSLGFGGAYEQYF	TGTGCCAGCAGCTTAGGGTTTGGAGGGGCCTACGAGCAGTACTTC
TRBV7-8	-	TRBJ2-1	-	CASSLGGVDEQFF	TGTGCCAGCAGCTTAGGGGGGGTCGATGAGCAGTTCTTC
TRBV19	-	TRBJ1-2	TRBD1	CASRPKQGYGYTF	TGTGCCAGTAGACCGAAACAGGGGTATGGCTACACCTTC
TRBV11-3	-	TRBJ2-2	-	CASSLSSAGELFF	TGTGCCAGCAGCCTTAGTTCGGCCGGGGAGCTGTTTTTT
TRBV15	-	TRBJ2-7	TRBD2	CATSSPSGGRLSFGSYEQYF	TGTGCCACCAGCAGCCCGTCGGGGGGGCGGCTTTCCTTTGGGTCCTACGAGCAGTACTTC
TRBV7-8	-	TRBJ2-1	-	CASSRDSNNEQFF	TGTGCCAGCAGCCGCGACAGTAACAATGAGCAGTTCTTC
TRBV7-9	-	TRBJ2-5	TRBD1	CASSGRTGLGETQYF	TGTGCCAGCAGCGGCAGGACAGGCCTTGGAGAGACCCAGTACTTC
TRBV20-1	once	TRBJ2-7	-	CSAPRAYEQYF	TGCAGTGCTCCTCGAGCTTACGAGCAGTACTTC
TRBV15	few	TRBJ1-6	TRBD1	CATSFGAGGKSPLHF	TGTGCCACCAGCTTTGGGGCAGGGGGGAAGTCACCCCTCCACTTT
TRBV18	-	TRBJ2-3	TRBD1	CASSPRDRGTDTQYF	TGTGCCAGCTCACCACGGGACAGGGGTACAGATACGCAGTATTTT
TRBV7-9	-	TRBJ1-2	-	CASSLEGEGGYTF	TGTGCCAGCAGCTTGGAGGGTGAGGGTGGCTACACCTTC
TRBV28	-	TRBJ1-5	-	CASSILQGRNQPQHF	TGTGCCAGCAGTATTCTTCAGGGTCGCAATCAGCCCCAGCATTTT
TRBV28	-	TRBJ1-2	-	CASSWARGYTF	TGTGCCAGCAGTTGGGCCCGTGGCTACACCTTC
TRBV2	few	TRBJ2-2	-	CASSEAPRRLRGNTGELFF	TGTGCCAGCAGTGAAGCCCCCCGACGATTGCGGGGGAACACCGGGGAGCTGTTTTTT
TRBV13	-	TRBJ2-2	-	CASSLSPLGTGELFF	TGTGCCAGCAGCTTAAGCCCCCTCGGCACCGGGGAGCTGTTTTTT
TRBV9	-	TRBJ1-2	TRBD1	CASSVAAQGAGYTF	TGTGCTAGCAGCGTAGCTGCACAGGGGGCTGGCTACACCTTC
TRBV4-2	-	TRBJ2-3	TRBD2	CASSHAGGVGDTQYF	TGTGCCAGCAGCCACGCGGGGGGGGTGGGAGATACGCAGTATTTT
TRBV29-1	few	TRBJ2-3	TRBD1	CSVETGIETQYF	TGCAGCGTGGAGACAGGGATCGAGACGCAGTATTTT
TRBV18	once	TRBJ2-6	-	CASSPYSVSGANVLTF	TGTGCCAGCTCACCCTATTCGGTCTCTGGGGCCAACGTCCTGACTTTC
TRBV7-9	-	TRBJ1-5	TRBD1	CASGGQGNQPQHF	TGTGCCTCCGGGGGACAGGGTAATCAGCCCCAGCATTTT
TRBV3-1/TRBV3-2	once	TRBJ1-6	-	CASSQVLYSPLHF	TGTGCCAGCAGCCAAGTTCTGTATTCACCCCTCCACTTT
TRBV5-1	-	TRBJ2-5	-	CASSLGARWETQYF	TGCGCCAGCAGCTTGGGGGCCAGGTGGGAGACCCAGTACTTC
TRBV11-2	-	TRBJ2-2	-	CASSLDPVAGELFF	TGTGCCAGCAGCTTAGATCCGGTAGCCGGGGAGCTGTTTTTT
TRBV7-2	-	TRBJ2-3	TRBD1	CASSSQGGTDTQYF	TGTGCCAGCAGCTCACAGGGGGGCACAGATACGCAGTATTTT
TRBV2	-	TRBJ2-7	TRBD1	CASSTDRGTYEQYF	TGTGCCAGCAGCACGGACAGGGGCACCTACGAGCAGTACTTC
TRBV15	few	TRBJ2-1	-	CATSRGKWSSYNEQFF	TGTGCCACCAGCAGAGGGAAGTGGAGCTCCTACAATGAGCAGTTCTTC
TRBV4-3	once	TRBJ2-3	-	CASGQGQGLGDTQYF	TGCGCCAGCGGCCAGGGACAGGGACTAGGGGATACGCAGTATTTT
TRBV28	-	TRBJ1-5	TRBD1	CASSKRPGTGGGYQPQHF	TGTGCCAGCAGTAAACGTCCCGGGACAGGGGGGGGTTATCAGCCCCAGCATTTT
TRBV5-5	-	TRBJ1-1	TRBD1	CASRRTGDLTEAFF	TGTGCCAGCAGGAGGACAGGGGATTTGACTGAAGCTTTCTTT
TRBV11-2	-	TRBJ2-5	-	CASSLVLGSSVQETQYF	TGTGCCAGCAGCTTAGTCTTGGGTTCTAGCGTCCAAGAGACCCAGTACTTC
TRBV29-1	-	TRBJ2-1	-	CSVARVEQFF	TGCAGCGTTGCCAGGGTTGAGCAGTTCTTC
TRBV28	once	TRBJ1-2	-	CASSNYIAGYTF	TGTGCCAGCAGTAACTACATCGCCGGCTACACCTTC
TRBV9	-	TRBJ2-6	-	CASSAILIGANVLTF	TGTGCCAGCAGCGCTATTCTGATTGGGGCCAACGTCCTGACTTTC
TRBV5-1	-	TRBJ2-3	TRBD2	CASSFRRAGGGDTQYF	TGCGCCAGCAGCTTCAGACGAGCGGGAGGGGGAGATACGCAGTATTTT
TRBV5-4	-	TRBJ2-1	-	CASSGEQGNNEQFF	TGTGCCAGCAGCGGTGAGCAGGGAAACAATGAGCAGTTCTTC
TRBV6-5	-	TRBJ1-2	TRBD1	CASSYDRTGDINGYTF	TGTGCCAGCAGTTACGACAGAACAGGGGATATTAATGGCTACACCTTC
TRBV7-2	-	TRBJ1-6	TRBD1	CASRPPGQTNSPLHF	TGTGCCAGCAGACCTCCGGGACAGACGAATTCACCCCTCCACTTT
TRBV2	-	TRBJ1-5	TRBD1	CASSFGTGGAGNQPQHF	TGTGCCAGCAGTTTCGGGACAGGGGGCGCCGGCAATCAGCCCCAGCATTTT
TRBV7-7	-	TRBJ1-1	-	CASSPLRAGIYTEAFF	TGTGCTAGCAGCCCACTCCGCGCAGGGATATACACTGAAGCTTTCTTT
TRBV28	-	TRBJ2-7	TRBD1	CASSLGGTGGYEQYF	TGTGCCAGCAGTTTAGGTGGGACAGGAGGCTACGAGCAGTACTTC
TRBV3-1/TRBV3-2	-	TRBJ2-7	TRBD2	CASSQSAGAYEQYF	TGTGCCAGCAGCCAATCGGCGGGGGCCTACGAGCAGTACTTC
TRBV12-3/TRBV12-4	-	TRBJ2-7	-	CASSPIRGYEQYF	TGTGCCAGCAGTCCCATCAGGGGCTACGAGCAGTACTTC
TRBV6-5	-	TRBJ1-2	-	CASSYEPLRYCYTF	TGTGCCAGCAGTTACGAGCCACTCAGGTACTGCTACACCTTC
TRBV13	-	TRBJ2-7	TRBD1	CASSLGTGVPYEQYF	TGTGCCAGCAGCCTCGGGACAGGGGTACCCTACGAGCAGTACTTC
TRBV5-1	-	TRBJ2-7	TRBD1	CASSFRTGSYEQYF	TGCGCCAGCAGCTTTAGGACAGGATCCTACGAGCAGTACTTC
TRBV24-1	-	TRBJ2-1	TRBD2	CATSTGTSLNEQFF	TGTGCCACCAGCACCGGGACTAGCCTGAATGAGCAGTTCTTC
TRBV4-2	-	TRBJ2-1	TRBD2	CASSQGTSGGSYNEQFF	TGTGCCAGCAGCCAAGGGACTAGCGGGGGGTCTTACAATGAGCAGTTCTTC
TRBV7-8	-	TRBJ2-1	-	CASSPLGAGDNEQFF	TGTGCCAGCAGCCCCCTCGGGGCAGGGGACAATGAGCAGTTCTTC
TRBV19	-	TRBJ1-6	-	CASSIYPGTSDSPLHF	TGTGCCAGTAGTATCTACCCCGGGACATCTGATTCACCCCTCCACTTT
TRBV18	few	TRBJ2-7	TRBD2	CASSLGSGRAGYEQYF	TGTGCCAGCTCCCTAGGTAGCGGGAGGGCCGGGTACGAGCAGTACTTC
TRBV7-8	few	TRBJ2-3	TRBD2	CASSLSAGGMVNTQYF	TGTGCCAGCAGCTTATCAGCGGGGGGCATGGTGAATACGCAGTATTTT
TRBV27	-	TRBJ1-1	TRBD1	CASSLWSGGTEAFF	TGTGCCAGCAGCCTATGGTCAGGGGGCACTGAAGCTTTCTTT
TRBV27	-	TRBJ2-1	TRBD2	CASSTPGTSGSNEQFF	TGTGCCAGCAGTACCCCCGGGACTAGCGGGAGCAATGAGCAGTTCTTC